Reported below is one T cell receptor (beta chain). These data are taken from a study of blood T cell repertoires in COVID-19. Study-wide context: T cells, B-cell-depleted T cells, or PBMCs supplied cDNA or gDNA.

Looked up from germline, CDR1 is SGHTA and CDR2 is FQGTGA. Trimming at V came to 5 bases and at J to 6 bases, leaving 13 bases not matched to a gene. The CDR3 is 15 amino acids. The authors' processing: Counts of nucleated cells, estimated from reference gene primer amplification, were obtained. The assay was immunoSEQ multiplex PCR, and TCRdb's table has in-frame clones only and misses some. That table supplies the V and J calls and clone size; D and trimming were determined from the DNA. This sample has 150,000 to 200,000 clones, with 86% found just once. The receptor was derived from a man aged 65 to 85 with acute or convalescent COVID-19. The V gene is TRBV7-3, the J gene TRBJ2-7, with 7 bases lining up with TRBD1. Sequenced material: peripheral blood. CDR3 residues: CASSPAGRGNSEQYF. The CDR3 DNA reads TGTGCCAGCAGCCCGGCGGGCAGGGGGAACAGCGAGCAGTACTTC.